This TCR beta chain stems from a study of cytomegalovirus exposure and HLA in healthy donors. Germline CDR1 SGHAT, CDR2 FQDESV (reference sequence). There are 13 residues in the CDR3. Trimming left V 7 bases short and J 7 bases short, with 14 bases between. The primer mix had 60 Vbeta and 13 Jbeta primers. This table comes from immunoSEQ multiplex PCR, and its TCRdb copy is limited to in-frame clones, with some not included. The data hold about 180,000 clones, with 77% observed a single time. This clone appeared once. The genes are TRBV11-1 and TRBJ2-1; TRBD2 might be the D (5 bases). The sequencing sample was made of PBMCs. The receptor was isolated from a man aged 18-30 years in good health and CMV-seronegative. CDR3 nucleotides: TGTGCCAGCACTTACCCCGGACTTAATGAGCAGTTCTTC. This gives the protein CASTYPGLNEQFF. The full variable domain, in which reference TRBV11-1 and TRBJ2-1 provide the parts outside the CDR3, is EAEVAQSPRYKITEKSQAVAFWCDPISGHATLYWYRQILGQGPELLVQFQDESVVDDSQLPKDRFSAERLKGVDSTLKIQPAELGDSAMYLCASTYPGLNEQFFGPGTRLTVL.